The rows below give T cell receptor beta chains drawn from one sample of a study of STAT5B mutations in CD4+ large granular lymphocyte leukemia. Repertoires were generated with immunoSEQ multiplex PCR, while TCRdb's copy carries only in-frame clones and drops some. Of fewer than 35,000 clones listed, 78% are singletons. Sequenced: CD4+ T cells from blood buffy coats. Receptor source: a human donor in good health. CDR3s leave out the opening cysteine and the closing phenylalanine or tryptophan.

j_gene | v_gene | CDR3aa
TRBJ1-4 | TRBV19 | ASSGTGGARGGLF
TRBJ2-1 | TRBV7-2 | ASSSGLAYNEQF
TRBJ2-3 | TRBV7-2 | ASSLSELLTDTQY
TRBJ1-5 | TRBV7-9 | ASSRDGVRPQH
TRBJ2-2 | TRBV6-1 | ASVNRVGTGELF
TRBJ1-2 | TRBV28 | ASSGGGYGYT
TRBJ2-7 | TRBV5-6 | ASSGGLPVNSYEQY
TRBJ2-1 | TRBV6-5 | ASRSSGGRSMKQF
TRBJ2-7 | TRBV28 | ASSLLRTVKSEQY
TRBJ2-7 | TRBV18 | ASSPAPGQGAFEQY
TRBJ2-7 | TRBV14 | ASPGQGAYEQY
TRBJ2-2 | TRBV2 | ASRTGVSSGELF
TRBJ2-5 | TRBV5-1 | ASSLTGVETQY
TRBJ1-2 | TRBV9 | ASSPGALYRGLGYT
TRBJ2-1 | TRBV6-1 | ASSPGTSGRNEQF
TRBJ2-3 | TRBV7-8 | ASSLVPAKQPPDTQY
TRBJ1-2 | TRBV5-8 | ASSLGLRGYGYT
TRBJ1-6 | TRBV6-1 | ASIPDRSYNSPLH
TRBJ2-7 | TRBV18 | ASSPRTGAGPYEQY
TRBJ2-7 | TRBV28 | ATKKTGGMYEQY
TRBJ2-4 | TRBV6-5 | ASSYTGTVKNIQY
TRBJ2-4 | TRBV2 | ASNIEGNIQY
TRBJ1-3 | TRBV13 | ASSLGSSGNTIY
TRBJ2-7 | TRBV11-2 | ASSRTAPGAYEQY
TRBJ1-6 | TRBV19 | ASSLDGSSYNSPLH
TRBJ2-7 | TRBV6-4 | ASSPRDRYASPVTYEQY
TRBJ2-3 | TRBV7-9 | ASSRGYSWGASTDTQY
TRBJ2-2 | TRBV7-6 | ASSLGQGPTGELF
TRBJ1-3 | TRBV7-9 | ASLNQGTPGGTIY
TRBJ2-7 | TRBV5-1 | ASSFGGAGLDEQY
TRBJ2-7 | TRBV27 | ASSLRQPSYEQY
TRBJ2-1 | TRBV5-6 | ASSFSGVGEQF
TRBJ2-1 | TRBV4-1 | ASSQEPTSRNEQF
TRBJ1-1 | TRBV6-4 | ASSRVLRGWAF
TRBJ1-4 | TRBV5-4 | ASSLRSNEKLF
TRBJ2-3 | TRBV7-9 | ASSLAGLAWNTQY
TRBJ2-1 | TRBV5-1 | ASSSGLSSYNEQF
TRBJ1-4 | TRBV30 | AWSGVRANEKLL
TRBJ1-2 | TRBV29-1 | SVAEGTIYGYT
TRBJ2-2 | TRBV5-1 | ASSLEGPSTGELF
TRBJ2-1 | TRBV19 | ASSGGQGPYNEQF
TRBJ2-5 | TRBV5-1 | ASSPGTGETQY
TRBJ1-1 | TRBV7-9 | ASSVTGEAF
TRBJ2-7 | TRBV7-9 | ASSSLVSFEQY
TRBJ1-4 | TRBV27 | ASSFGGREKLF
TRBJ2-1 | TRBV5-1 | ASSSLAGGPNEQF
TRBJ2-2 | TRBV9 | ASSVGQGMGTGELF
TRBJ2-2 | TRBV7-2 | ASSLRRNTGELF
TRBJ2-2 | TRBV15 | ATSRDGHANTGELF
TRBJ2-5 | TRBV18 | ASSLGQGAWETQY
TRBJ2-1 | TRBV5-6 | ASSYRDRDEQF
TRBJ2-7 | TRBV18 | ASSPGTEAGEQY
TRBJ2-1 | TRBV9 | ASSAAGVQYNEQF